The present TCR beta chain was sequenced within a study of T-cell reconstitution after alpha-beta-depleted transplantation in children. Germline CDR1 reads SEHNR; CDR2 reads FQNEAQ (reference sequence). The CDR3 spans 16 residues. Trimming took off 1 base at V and 4 bases at J, with 15 bases between the two ends. The authors prepared the TCRbeta library with unique molecular identifiers. A single record per CDR3 protein comes from TCRdb applying MiXCR to the PCR reads. There are 350,000 to 400,000 distinct CDR3 sequences in the sample; less than 15% occur only once, and 3.5% to 4.5% lies in the top ten.

This chain connects TRBV7-9 to TRBJ2-3; a weak D match, TRBD1 (6 bases). Specimen: PBMCs, collected from the stem cell graft. The TCR comes from a human donor who donated a stem cell graft to a child with Fanconi anemia. DNA for the CDR3: TGTGCCAGCAGCTTAGTAGGGCAGGGGTTCGCAGATACGCAGTATTTT. It translates to CASSLVGQGFADTQYF.